This T cell receptor beta chain originates from a study of shared clonotypes between healthy human individuals. Study as a whole: Used for every donor were three CD4 naive, three CD4 memory, two CD8 naive and one CD8 memory plate. Points from the study as a whole: Exclusively blood specimens were collected; tissue repertoires likely differ.

On this clone itself: What it binds is not known.

The germline V and J ends were trimmed by 0 bases and 0 bases, with 16 bases remaining between them. CDR3 length equals 18 residues. Germline CDR1 is SGDLS and CDR2 is YYNGEE. There were only Caucasian adults among the donors, and all lived in Nashville, Tennessee. In the sorted-subset replicate PCRs, 200 ng DNA, tens of thousands of T cell genomes, was used. This table comes from immunoSEQ multiplex PCR, and its TCRdb copy is limited to in-frame clones, with some not included. Of more than 2,000,000 clones in the sample, just over 90% are singletons; the top ten hold under 0.45%. This chain connects TRBV9 to TRBJ1-3; D gene unclear. The sequenced sample consisted of naive CD4+ T cells from PBMCs. Subset reported: CD45RA+ positively selected. The receptor was derived from a man aged 18 to 30 in good health. Some clones in this sample may be carry-over from other donors' samples. The CDR3 protein is CASSVGTVLTHSGNTIYF. CDR3 DNA: TGTGCCAGCAGCGTAGGAACTGTCCTGACTCACTCTGGAAACACCATATATTTT.